These 14 T cell receptor beta chains share one sample of origin, sequenced in a study of blood T cell repertoires in COVID-19. The assay was immunoSEQ multiplex PCR, and TCRdb's table has in-frame clones only and misses some. Seen here are some 200,000 clones, about four fifths observed once, and the top ten hold more than 10%. Sequencing used peripheral blood. The receptors derive from a woman of 80 years or more with COVID-19, enrolled during active disease.

The chain joins TRBV7-9 to TRBJ1-6; 7 nucleotides align to TRBD1. Per germline, CDR1 SEHNR and CDR2 FQNEAQ (reference sequence). With V trimmed by 5 bases and J by 6 bases, 7 bases remained unmatched. The CDR3 sequence is 15 residues long. The CDR3: CASSPRTGLNSPLHF. The CDR3 DNA is TGTGCCAGCAGCCCCCGGACAGGACTTAATTCACCCCTCCACTTT.

This chain links TRBV5-4 with TRBJ2-1, with D unclear. V was clipped by 0 bases and J by 5 bases, with 6 bases between them. This CDR3 contains 13 residues. Germline CDR1 SGHNT, CDR2 YYREEE (reference sequence). The DNA of the CDR3 is TGTGCCAGCAGCTTGGGGGCTGACAATGAGCAGTTCTTC. Translating it yields CASSLGADNEQFF.

The rearrangement uses TRBV19 and TRBJ2-5; 7 bases fit TRBD1. The germline CDR1 and CDR2 sequences are LNHDA and SQIVND (reference sequence). J lost 2 bases, V lost 6 bases, and 3 bases had no gene match. The CDR3 has 13 amino acids. The CDR3 spells CASSTTGQETQYF. The CDR3 nucleotides read TGTGCCAGTAGCACGACAGGGCAAGAGACCCAGTACTTC.

CDR3 loop: CASSKILTGTNEKLFF. CDR3 nucleotides: TGTGCCAGTAGTAAAATATTGACAGGTACTAATGAAAAACTGTTTTTT. The chain links TRBV19 to TRBJ1-4; maybe TRBD1 (6 bases). Deletions cut 4 bases from V and 2 bases from J, with 14 bases between. Germline loops: CDR1 LNHDA, CDR2 SQIVND (reference sequence). CDR3 length equals 16 residues.

CDR3: CASSLQPGTRGYTF. The CDR3 DNA follows: TGTGCCAGCAGCTTACAGCCGGGGACAAGAGGCTACACCTTC. The rearrangement uses TRBV7-2 and TRBJ1-2, with D possibly being TRBD1 (6 bases). Germline CDR1 SGHTA, CDR2 FQGNSA. The CDR3 is made up of 14 amino acids. With 2 bases removed from V and 8 bases from J, the gap between germline ends came to 15 bases.

The V call is TRBV20-1, the J call TRBJ2-1; D remains unclear. Between the trimmed V and J ends, which lost 3 bases and 6 bases, there was a span of 6 bases. The CDR3 has 11 residues. From germline, CDR1 is DFQATT and CDR2 SNEGSKA (reference sequence). The CDR3 DNA is TGCAGTGCTAGTTCCGTCAATGAGCAGTTCTTC. This encodes CSASSVNEQFF.

This clone has only one observation. The chain links TRBV12-3 or TRBV12-4 to TRBJ1-2; no clear D. This CDR3 has 13 residues. Trimming pared 2 bases from V and 2 bases from J, leaving 6 bases between. The CDR3 bases are TGTGCCAGCAGTTTAATCGAGAACTATGGCTACACCTTC. This codes for CASSLIENYGYTF.

This chain links TRBV6-1 with TRBJ1-2, with D perhaps TRBD1 (6 bases). Germline values: CDR1 MNHNS, CDR2 SASEGT. The V gene lost 2 bases and the J gene lost 2 bases, with 12 bases spanning the gap. The CDR3 has 15 amino acids. DNA for the CDR3: TGTGCCAGCAGTGAATTAACAGGGTACAACTATGGCTACACCTTC. This gives the protein CASSELTGYNYGYTF.

This chain links TRBV2 with TRBJ2-1, with D perhaps TRBD2 (6 bases). The germline V and J ends were trimmed by 7 bases and 2 bases, with 15 bases remaining between them. The CDR3 is 15 residues long. CDR1 is SNHLY and CDR2 is FYNNEI in the germline V gene. CDR3 loop: CASTLQGLTYNEQFF. The CDR3 bases are TGTGCCAGCACCCTCCAGGGACTGACCTACAATGAGCAGTTCTTC.

The chain employs TRBV5-1 and TRBJ1-5; TRBD1 might be the D (5 bases). From germline, CDR1 is SGHRS and CDR2 YFSETQ. This CDR3 is built from 15 residues. Trimming removed 0 bases at V and 5 bases at J, with 12 bases between. The DNA of the CDR3 is TGCGCCAGCAGCTTGGGGTATGGAGGGGATCAGCCCCAGCATTTT. Its protein is CASSLGYGGDQPQHF.

V and J are TRBV19 and TRBJ2-1; TRBD2 might be the D (5 bases). The length of the CDR3 is 15 residues. Germline loops: CDR1 LNHDA, CDR2 SQIVND (reference sequence). V gave up 4 bases and J gave up 4 bases, with 14 bases separating them. CDR3 sequence reads: CASSTAGDEYNEQFF. The CDR3 region has the DNA TGTGCCAGTAGTACCGCCGGGGATGAATACAATGAGCAGTTCTTC. Supplemented by reference TRBV19 and TRBJ2-1, the full variable domain reads DGGITQSPKYLFRKEGQNVTLSCEQNLNHDAMYWYRQDPGQGLRLIYYSQIVNDFQKGDIAEGYSVSREKKESFPLTVTSAQKNPTAFYLCASSTAGDEYNEQFFGPGTRLTVL.

This chain links TRBV11-2 with TRBJ2-1, with 8 nucleotides matching TRBD1. Germline assignment: CDR1 SGHAT and CDR2 FQNNGV. This CDR3 has 14 amino acids. V lost 4 bases to trimming and J lost 8 bases; unmatched junction nucleotides: 7. The CDR3, as DNA: TGTGCCAGCAGCTCCACCTTGACAGGGGATGAGCAGTTCTTC. Translation: CASSSTLTGDEQFF.

The V call is TRBV19, the J call TRBJ2-7, with D perhaps matching TRBD2 (6 bases). CDR1 and CDR2 (germline): LNHDA, SQIVND (reference sequence). V lost 10 bases, J lost 2 bases, and 9 bases lay in between. The length of the CDR3 is 11 residues. CDR3 protein: CATRGAYEQYF. The CDR3 bases are TGTGCCACTCGCGGGGCCTACGAGCAGTACTTC. Looking up the rest from reference TRBV19 and TRBJ2-7 gives the full variable domain: DGGITQSPKYLFRKEGQNVTLSCEQNLNHDAMYWYRQDPGQGLRLIYYSQIVNDFQKGDIAEGYSVSREKKESFPLTVTSAQKNPTAFYLCATRGAYEQYFGPGTRLTVT.

The chain carries TRBV5-5 and TRBJ1-6; D not certain. The germline V and J ends were trimmed by 1 base and 8 bases, with 16 bases remaining between them. CDR1 is SGHKS and CDR2 is YYEKEE in the germline V gene (reference sequence). The CDR3 is 16 amino acids. The DNA for the CDR3 is TGTGCCAGCAGCTTGTTCGTCGGTAGAGGCGATTCACCCCTCCACTTT. This encodes CASSLFVGRGDSPLHF.